A selection of T cell receptor beta chains follows, all from one sample in a study of spatial heterogeneity in lung cancer. MiXCR, applied by TCRdb to the 5' RACE reads, yields one record per CDR3 protein. The sample has 13,000 to 15,000 distinct CDR3 sequences, roughly a tenth seen once. Here the sequenced sample was PBMCs, taken at surgery. These receptors came from a male donor with early-stage non-small cell lung cancer. CDR3s include the opening cysteine and the closing phenylalanine or tryptophan. Fields, in order: clone size, D gene, V gene, J gene, CDR3 protein, CDR3 DNA. A D gene is named only where the DNA matches it firmly. Rows give clone size only sometimes, using once, few, many, or a class for an expanded clone.

-,TRBD2,TRBV20-1,TRBJ2-3,CSASTSGASDTQYF,TGCAGTGCATCGACTAGCGGGGCCTCGGATACGCAGTATTTT
medium-sized,-,TRBV11-1,TRBJ1-1,CASSLSNTEAFF,TGTGCCAGCAGCCTATCTAACACTGAAGCTTTCTTT
medium-sized,-,TRBV29-1,TRBJ2-7,CSVEVSGVYEQYF,TGCAGCGTTGAAGTGTCAGGGGTCTACGAGCAGTACTTC
medium-sized,-,TRBV6-5,TRBJ2-3,CASTPEWGRTDTQYF,TGTGCCAGCACCCCGGAGTGGGGGAGAACAGATACGCAGTATTTT
few,TRBD2,TRBV28,TRBJ2-1,CASSPNPGTKNHFRHEQFF,TGTGCCAGCAGTCCCAATCCTGGGACTAAGAATCATTTTCGGCATGAGCAGTTCTTC
-,TRBD2,TRBV29-1,TRBJ2-3,CSVPGEGGDTQYF,TGCAGCGTTCCCGGGGAGGGAGGGGATACGCAGTATTTT
medium-sized,TRBD2,TRBV20-1,TRBJ2-3,CSARALAGGLGTQYF,TGCAGTGCTAGAGCCTTAGCGGGAGGGCTCGGTACGCAGTATTTT
-,-,TRBV18,TRBJ2-2,CANSRWREETGELFF,TGTGCCAACTCACGGTGGAGGGAAGAAACCGGGGAGCTGTTTTTT
many,TRBD2,TRBV12-3/TRBV12-4,TRBJ2-1,CASSPGLAGLGEQFF,TGTGCCAGCAGCCCTGGACTAGCGGGATTAGGTGAGCAGTTCTTC
many,TRBD2,TRBV28,TRBJ2-7,CASSFREGLSEQYF,TGTGCCAGCAGTTTTCGGGAGGGCCTGTCCGAGCAGTACTTC
-,-,TRBV30,TRBJ2-3,CARSVLPRGRTDTQYF,TGTGCCCGGAGTGTACTCCCTCGGGGCCGCACAGATACGCAGTATTTT
many,-,TRBV25-1,TRBJ2-6,CASSDPRANVLTF,TGTGCCAGCAGTGACCCCCGGGCCAACGTCCTGACTTTC
medium-sized,-,TRBV3-1,TRBJ2-7,CASSQQGWEQYF,TGTGCCAGCAGCCAACAGGGTTGGGAGCAGTACTTC
many,-,TRBV28,TRBJ1-1,CASSRDRAAFF,TGTGCCAGCAGTCGCGACAGAGCGGCTTTCTTT
many,TRBD1,TRBV9,TRBJ2-7,CASSGQGLLGEQYF,TGTGCCAGCAGCGGACAGGGTCTCTTGGGCGAGCAGTACTTC
few,-,TRBV5-6,TRBJ2-7,CASSLETPTYEQYF,TGTGCCAGCAGCTTGGAAACACCGACCTACGAGCAGTACTTC
medium-sized,TRBD1,TRBV7-2,TRBJ1-3,CASSSRQGSGNTIYF,TGTGCCAGCAGCTCCAGACAGGGCTCTGGAAACACCATATATTTT
-,-,TRBV7-3,TRBJ2-1,CASSLMGTGYDYNEQFF,TGTGCCAGCAGCTTAATGGGGACTGGCTACGACTACAATGAGCAGTTCTTC
many,-,TRBV19,TRBJ2-3,CASSIGGSTDTQYF,TGTGCCAGTAGTATCGGGGGCAGCACAGATACGCAGTATTTT
many,-,TRBV2,TRBJ1-2,CASSDNPEYYGYTF,TGTGCCAGCAGTGATAACCCAGAATACTATGGCTACACCTTC
many,TRBD1,TRBV24-1,TRBJ2-7,CATRGTGSGEQYF,TGTGCCACCAGAGGGACAGGCTCGGGCGAGCAGTACTTC
many,-,TRBV24-1,TRBJ2-5,CATSDEDSRKETQYF,TGTGCCACCAGTGATGAGGACAGTCGGAAGGAGACCCAGTACTTC
many,TRBD2,TRBV28,TRBJ2-1,CASSALLAGGLNEQFF,TGTGCCAGCAGTGCCCTTCTAGCGGGAGGGCTTAATGAGCAGTTCTTC
many,-,TRBV20-1,TRBJ2-2,CSAGTLGGANTGELFF,TGCAGTGCTGGTACCCTAGGGGGGGCGAACACCGGGGAGCTGTTTTTT
many,-,TRBV5-1,TRBJ1-2,CASSLPPLEGYTF,TGCGCCAGCAGCTTGCCACCTCTTGAAGGCTACACCTTC
medium-sized,TRBD2,TRBV7-8,TRBJ2-7,CASSFGTSAAEQYF,TGTGCCAGCAGCTTCGGGACTAGCGCGGCCGAGCAGTACTTC
few,TRBD1,TRBV4-1,TRBJ2-7,CASSQSGTGVSEQYF,TGCGCCAGCAGCCAATCCGGGACAGGGGTAAGCGAGCAGTACTTC
few,-,TRBV20-1,TRBJ2-7,CSARHRDLPYEQYF,TGCAGTGCTAGACACCGGGACCTACCCTACGAGCAGTACTTC
-,-,TRBV10-3,TRBJ2-1,CAISESPLTPAFYNEQFF,TGTGCCATCAGTGAGTCCCCCCTAACTCCCGCCTTCTACAATGAGCAGTTCTTC
many,-,TRBV6-1,TRBJ1-5,CASSEGGGRQPQHF,TGTGCCAGCAGTGAAGGGGGGGGCAGGCAGCCCCAGCATTTT
many,TRBD1,TRBV6-2/TRBV6-3,TRBJ1-1,CASSRGQGRTEAFF,TGTGCCAGCAGCCGAGGACAGGGGAGGACTGAAGCTTTCTTT
many,-,TRBV6-5,TRBJ2-2,CASSYKLGATGELFF,TGTGCCAGCAGTTACAAGCTAGGGGCCACCGGGGAGCTGTTTTTT
-,-,TRBV28,TRBJ2-1,CASSLWRPGSGGEQFF,TGTGCCAGCAGTTTGTGGAGGCCCGGGTCGGGCGGTGAGCAGTTCTTC
many,-,TRBV20-1,TRBJ2-5,CSAERAVQETQYF,TGCAGTGCTGAGCGGGCCGTACAAGAGACCCAGTACTTC
many,TRBD1,TRBV2,TRBJ1-3,CASSRDSSGNTIYF,TGTGCCAGCAGCCGGGACAGCTCTGGAAACACCATATATTTT
many,-,TRBV20-1,TRBJ1-4,CSARGRGTGATNEKLFF,TGCAGTGCTAGAGGCAGGGGCACGGGGGCAACTAATGAAAAACTGTTTTTT
medium-sized,TRBD1,TRBV7-3,TRBJ2-6,CASSLGQSVGANVLTF,TGTGCCAGCAGCCTGGGACAGAGCGTTGGGGCCAACGTCCTGACTTTC
many,TRBD2,TRBV6-6,TRBJ2-7,CASSSPSLARYEQYF,TGTGCCAGCAGTTCCCCCTCACTAGCGAGGTACGAGCAGTACTTC
many,-,TRBV19,TRBJ1-5,CASSTGSEPQHF,TGTGCCAGTAGTACAGGGTCTGAGCCCCAGCATTTT
many,-,TRBV6-6,TRBJ2-2,CASSSRDRNTGELFF,TGTGCCAGCAGCTCCCGGGACCGGAACACCGGGGAGCTGTTTTTT
-,-,TRBV7-4,TRBJ2-1,CASSSTGTLREQFF,TGTGCCAGCAGCTCCACCGGGACCCTTAGGGAGCAGTTCTTC
many,TRBD1,TRBV29-1,TRBJ2-7,CSVVYGTGSYEQYF,TGCAGCGTTGTGTACGGGACAGGGTCCTACGAGCAGTACTTC
many,-,TRBV19,TRBJ2-3,CASSITPPGSSTDTQYF,TGTGCCAGTAGTATCACGCCTCCAGGGTCTAGCACAGATACGCAGTATTTT
many,TRBD2,TRBV5-1,TRBJ2-1,CASSKDPTSGSRYEQFF,TGCGCCAGCAGCAAGGACCCGACTAGCGGGAGTAGGTATGAGCAGTTCTTC
many,-,TRBV5-4,TRBJ2-1,CASSLGIRTISYNEQFF,TGTGCCAGCAGCTTGGGGATTAGGACAATCTCCTACAATGAGCAGTTCTTC
many,-,TRBV4-1,TRBJ2-1,CASSQDYYNEQFF,TGCGCCAGCAGCCAAGATTATTACAATGAGCAGTTCTTC
many,TRBD2,TRBV2,TRBJ2-1,CASSVTRGGDNEQFF,TGTGCCAGCAGTGTGACCCGCGGGGGGGACAATGAGCAGTTCTTC
many,TRBD1,TRBV5-4,TRBJ2-7,CASSGTDYEQYF,TGTGCCAGCAGTGGGACAGACTACGAGCAGTACTTC
many,-,TRBV7-2,TRBJ2-1,CASSLGGSLVNEQFF,TGTGCCAGCAGCTTAGGAGGTAGCTTAGTCAATGAGCAGTTCTTC
few,-,TRBV20-1,TRBJ2-3,CSARDRLGANTQYF,TGCAGTGCTAGAGATAGGCTAGGGGCAAATACGCAGTATTTT
many,TRBD2,TRBV7-2,TRBJ2-5,CASSLGLAGGTGAQYF,TGTGCCAGCAGCTTAGGACTAGCGGGAGGGACAGGGGCCCAGTACTTC
many,TRBD2,TRBV7-6,TRBJ2-7,CASSQAGEPPYEQYF,TGTGCCAGCAGCCAAGCGGGAGAGCCCCCCTACGAGCAGTACTTC
many,TRBD2,TRBV10-1,TRBJ2-1,CASSARTSGGSYNEQFF,TGCGCCAGCAGTGCGAGGACTAGCGGGGGTTCCTACAATGAGCAGTTCTTC
many,-,TRBV2,TRBJ1-4,CASRAGGPEKLFF,TGTGCCAGCAGGGCCGGCGGCCCGGAAAAACTGTTTTTT
many,TRBD1,TRBV29-1,TRBJ2-3,CSVGGTGAFTDTQYF,TGCAGCGTTGGAGGGACAGGGGCCTTCACAGATACGCAGTATTTT